A single TCR beta chain is shown here with its context. The antigen remains undetermined. Trimming cost V 6 bases and J 0 bases, with 11 bases left between them. Germline loops: CDR1 SQVTM, CDR2 ANQGSEA. The CDR3 consists of 13 residues. This entry comes from a study of shared clonotypes between healthy human individuals. Study conclusions and caveats: Expectations were that clonotype sharing among donors would be affected by sequencing depth.

All participating donors were Caucasian adults from Nashville, Tennessee. Investigators divided CD4+ cells into CD45RA+ naive and CD45RA-negative memory subsets. Only in-frame clones appear in the TCRdb table, and some are missing; sequencing was by immunoSEQ multiplex PCR. The table includes 2,100,000 or so clones, roughly 95% detected once. Sequenced input: naive CD4+ T cells sorted from blood. Subset denoted: CD45RA+ positively selected. This chain joins TRBV29-1 and TRBJ1-1; tentatively, D is TRBD1 (6 bases). The TCR was taken from a man aged 18 to 30 in good health. The chain's CDR3 is CSVAQGMNTEAFF. The CDR3 nucleotides read TGCAGCGTAGCGCAGGGGATGAACACTGAAGCTTTCTTT. Full variable domain (missing parts from reference TRBV29-1 and TRBJ1-1): SAVISQKPSRDICQRGTSLTIQCQVDSQVTMMFWYRQQPGQSLTLIATANQGSEATYESGFVIDKFPISRPNLTFSTLTVSNMSPEDSSIYLCSVAQGMNTEAFFGQGTRLTVV.